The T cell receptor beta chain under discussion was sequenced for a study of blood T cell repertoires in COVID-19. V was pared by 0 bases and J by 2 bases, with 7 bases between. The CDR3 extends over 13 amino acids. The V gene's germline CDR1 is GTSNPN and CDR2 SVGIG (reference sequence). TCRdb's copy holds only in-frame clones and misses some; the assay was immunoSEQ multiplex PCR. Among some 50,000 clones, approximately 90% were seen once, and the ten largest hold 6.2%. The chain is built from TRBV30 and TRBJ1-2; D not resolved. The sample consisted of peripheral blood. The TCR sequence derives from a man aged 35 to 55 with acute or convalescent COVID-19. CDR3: CAWSVPQNYGYTF. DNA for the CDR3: TGTGCCTGGAGTGTACCACAGAACTATGGCTACACCTTC.